This T cell receptor beta chain was identified during a study of blood T cell repertoires in COVID-19. Original data processing: Counts of nucleated cells, estimated from reference gene primer amplification, were obtained. The data were produced by immunoSEQ multiplex PCR, yet TCRdb's version contains in-frame clones alone and is incomplete. V and J calls and clone size follow that table, whereas D and trimming were derived from the DNA. The data contain approximately 300,000 clones, around 89% of them singletons. This TCR derives from a woman aged 50 to 65 with active or convalescent COVID-19. Material for sequencing was peripheral blood.

The CDR3 loop is CASSRLRLAGGTDTQYF. The DNA of the CDR3 is TGTGCCAGCAGTCGACTCCGACTAGCGGGGGGCACAGATACGCAGTATTTT. The genes are TRBV6-6 and TRBJ2-3; the match to TRBD2 covers 12 bases. V dropped 5 bases and J dropped 1; count of bases not matched to a gene: 7. This CDR3 is 17 amino acids long. CDR1 and CDR2 (germline): MNHNY, SVGAGI (reference sequence).